This TCR beta chain is from a study of blood T cell repertoires in COVID-19. The wider study: PBMCs, B-cell-depleted T cells, or T cells were the source of the cDNA or gDNA that made up the material.

The V end was cut by 2 bases, the J end by 2 bases, with 8 bases between. Germline CDR1 MGHRA, CDR2 YSYEKL. The CDR3 has 14 amino acids. Clones were read by immunoSEQ multiplex PCR, and TCRdb kept only the in-frame ones, dropping some. The table records about 440,000 clones, approximately 90% of them present only once. The sample taken for sequencing was peripheral blood. V gene TRBV4-1 combines with J gene TRBJ2-3, with no clear D. The sequence was collected from a woman between 25 and 40 years old with acute or convalescent COVID-19. CDR3 sequence: CASSQTSYTDTQYF. The CDR3 nucleotides read TGCGCCAGCAGCCAAACCAGTTACACAGATACGCAGTATTTT.